This T cell receptor (beta chain) stems from a study of blood T cell repertoires in COVID-19. The assay was immunoSEQ multiplex PCR, and TCRdb's table has in-frame clones only and misses some. The data show 300,000 or so clones, with approximately 91% seen just once and over 2% held by the top ten. CDR3 size: 14 residues. CDR1 is MNHEY and CDR2 is SVGEGT in the germline V gene. V gave up 6 bases and J gave up 7 bases; unmatched junction bases: 6. Material: peripheral blood. The TCR sequence derives from a young woman with COVID-19, enrolled during active disease. The rearrangement joins TRBV6-2 or TRBV6-3 to TRBJ1-4, with 9 bases aligning to TRBD1. CDR3 in amino acids: CASSTGTGREKLFF. The CDR3 nucleotides are TGTGCCAGCAGCACCGGGACAGGGCGTGAAAAACTGTTTTTT.